The 13 T cell receptor beta chains below were found in one sample sequenced in a study of blood T cells in healthy people across ages. The authors ran a second PCR of 7 to 11 cycles using a sample-barcoded 5' primer and a J-beta primer mix. A single record per CDR3 protein comes from TCRdb applying MiXCR to the 5' RACE reads. The top ten hold 25% to 30% of the sample, which has fewer than 700,000 distinct CDR3 sequences, about 43% seen once. Sequenced: blood. The source is an older man in good health.

The chain recombines TRBV7-9 with TRBJ2-1, with D maybe TRBD2 (5 bases). With 3 bases removed from V and 8 bases from J, the gap between germline ends came to 14 bases. Germline V CDR1 and CDR2: SEHNR, FQNEAQ (reference sequence). The CDR3 loop spans 14 amino acids. CDR3 protein: CASSLTRGFDEQFF. CDR3 in DNA: TGTGCCAGCAGCTTGACTCGGGGTTTTGATGAGCAGTTCTTC.

The table lists this clonotype with a count of one. This sequence joins TRBV7-7 and TRBJ2-5; 10 positions match TRBD2. The CDR3 loop spans 16 amino acids. Germline CDR1 is SSHAT and CDR2 is FNYEAQ (reference sequence). Trimming at V came to 3 bases and at J to 3 bases, leaving 7 bases not matched to a gene. The CDR3 DNA reads as TGTGCCAGCAGCTTGATCTCTAGCGGGGGTAAAGAGACCCAGTACTTC. This gives the protein CASSLISSGGKETQYF.

The J gene is TRBJ2-4, the V gene TRBV6-2 or TRBV6-3; D call uncertain. Trimming left V 0 bases short and J 1 base short, with 25 bases between. The CDR3 has 21 amino acids. Germline loops: CDR1 MNHEY, CDR2 SVGEGT. CDR3 nucleotide sequence: TGTGCCAGCAGTTACTCGAAAGTATCCGACCTGACCCCCTCGGCCAAAAACATTCAGTACTTC. Its protein product is CASSYSKVSDLTPSAKNIQYF.

This clonotype has only one observation. The chain combines TRBV6-1 with TRBJ1-2; D is possibly TRBD1 (5 bases). The V and J ends lost 7 bases and 10 bases respectively, with 16 bases between them. The CDR3 loop spans 12 amino acids. Per germline, CDR1 MNHNS and CDR2 SASEGT. This chain's CDR3 is CASTQLRDDYTF. The CDR3 DNA sequence: TGTGCCAGCACCCAACTCAGGGATGACTACACCTTC.

The table lists this clonotype with a few counts. This chain joins TRBV27 and TRBJ2-4, with D unclear. CDR3 length: 16 amino acids. Germline lookup yields CDR1 MNHEY and CDR2 SMNVEV (reference sequence). V lost 4 bases, J lost 2 bases, and 15 bases lay in between. CDR3: CASSSDPRVTKNIQYF. The CDR3 DNA reads TGTGCCAGCAGTTCGGACCCTCGAGTGACCAAAAACATTCAGTACTTC.

This clonotype showed up just a few times. The rearrangement links TRBV28 to TRBJ2-1, with 8 bases lining up with TRBD1. The CDR3 has 14 amino acids. Unmatched junction bases numbered 7, after V lost 8 bases and J lost 4 bases. CDR1 and CDR2 from the germline V gene are MDHEN and SYDVKM. CDR3 bases: TGTGCCAGCCGCTCCAGGGGGCGTTACAATGAGCAGTTCTTC. This gives the protein CASRSRGRYNEQFF.

V gene TRBV12-3 or TRBV12-4 combines with J gene TRBJ1-2; TRBD1 matches 7 bases. V shed 7 bases, J shed 2 bases, and the junction held 13 bases outside the gene matches. This CDR3 contains 16 residues. CDR3 region: CASTFGDIQGNYGYTF. The CDR3 DNA follows: TGTGCCAGCACCTTCGGGGATATACAGGGGAACTATGGCTACACCTTC.

The chain employs TRBV5-1 and TRBJ2-1; D not resolved. V lost 0 bases, J lost 0 bases, and 10 bases lay in between. Germline V gene sequence: CDR1 SGHRS, CDR2 YFSETQ. The CDR3 has 16 residues. The CDR3, as DNA: TGCGCCAGCAGCTTGGAGGACGATCCCTCCTACAATGAGCAGTTCTTC. Its translation: CASSLEDDPSYNEQFF.

This chain uses TRBV6-2 or TRBV6-3 with TRBJ2-1; D gene unclear. The CDR3 extends over 16 amino acids. V lost 0 bases, J lost 7 bases, and 16 bases lay in between. From germline, CDR1 is MNHEY and CDR2 SVGEGT. CDR3 nucleotides: TGTGCCAGCAGTTACTCAGGTTTTCAGTCAAAGAATGAGCAGTTCTTC. Translating gives CASSYSGFQSKNEQFF.

The gene calls are TRBV7-2 and TRBJ2-7, with 13 bases matching TRBD2. J lost 0 bases, V lost 0 bases, and 5 bases had no gene match. The CDR3 has 18 amino acids. CDR1 SGHTA and CDR2 FQGNSA come from the germline V gene. The chain's CDR3 is CASSLAGTSGANSYEQYF. The CDR3 DNA is TGTGCCAGCAGCTTAGCGGGGACTAGCGGGGCAAACTCCTACGAGCAGTACTTC.

This clonotype appeared a single time. V and J are TRBV12-3 or TRBV12-4 and TRBJ2-5; 10 nucleotides agree with TRBD2. V was pared by 2 bases and J by 5 bases, with 8 bases of the junction left unmatched. This CDR3 comprises 16 residues. CDR3 amino acids: CASSLYASGGGETQYF. The CDR3 DNA sequence: TGTGCCAGCAGTTTATACGCTAGCGGGGGCGGTGAGACCCAGTACTTC.

V is TRBV10-3 and J is TRBJ2-7; 11 bases line up with TRBD1. Germline CDR1 and CDR2: ENHRY and SYGVKD. The length of the CDR3 is 13 residues. V shed 4 bases, J shed 5 bases, and the junction held 1 base outside the gene matches. DNA for the CDR3: TGTGCCATCAGTGCGGGACAGGGGGACGAGCAGTACTTC. This gives the protein CAISAGQGDEQYF.

The chain joins TRBV20-1 to TRBJ2-6; D might be TRBD1 or TRBD2, each matching 5 bases. V was clipped by 4 bases and J by 2 bases, with 12 bases between them. The CDR3 covers 15 residues. Germline CDR1 is DFQATT and CDR2 is SNEGSKA (reference sequence). DNA for the CDR3: TGCAGTGCTAAAAGGGACGGGGCTGGGGCCAACGTCCTGACTTTC. This gives the protein CSAKRDGAGANVLTF.